Listed here are 24 T cell receptor beta chains from one sample, sequenced in a study of technical replicates of blood from a few donors. Assay used: immunoSEQ multiplex PCR; TCRdb lists only in-frame clones, some missing. Of 80,000 or so clones in the sample, 90% to 95% were seen once. The source material was T cells isolated from PBMCs. These receptors originate from a human donor in good health.

V is TRBV30 and J is TRBJ2-7; TRBD2 aligns across 11 bases. V lost 2 bases to trimming and J lost 4 bases; unmatched junction nucleotides: 7. The CDR3 is 15 residues long. Looked up from germline, CDR1 is GTSNPN and CDR2 is SVGIG (reference sequence). CDR3 coding DNA: TGTGCCTGGAGTTTTGGGCTAGCGGGGGGTTACGAGCAGTACTTC. Translating it yields CAWSFGLAGGYEQYF.

The V gene is TRBV5-1, the J gene TRBJ1-2; TRBD1 agrees at 8 bases. Germline loops: CDR1 SGHRS, CDR2 YFSETQ. V trimming: 5 bases; J trimming: 4 bases; junction bases outside the gene matches: 10. The CDR3 length is 15 residues. CDR3 region: CASSSLAGGTYGYTF. The CDR3 DNA reads TGCGCCAGCAGTTCTCTCGCAGGGGGCACCTATGGCTACACCTTC.

This clone was counted a single time. The chain couples TRBV7-9 to TRBJ2-1; D possibly corresponds to TRBD2 (6 bases). The CDR3 sequence is 15 residues long. Looked up from germline, CDR1 is SEHNR and CDR2 is FQNEAQ (reference sequence). With 5 bases removed from V and 4 bases from J, the gap between germline ends came to 15 bases. CDR3 loop: CASSPPGALYNEQFF. The CDR3 region has the DNA TGTGCCAGCAGCCCGCCGGGAGCTTTGTACAATGAGCAGTTCTTC.

J is TRBJ2-5 and V is TRBV9; 8 bases fit TRBD2. The CDR3 totals 14 residues. Trimming at V came to 4 bases and at J to 5 bases, leaving 7 bases not matched to a gene. Germline V CDR1 and CDR2: SGDLS, YYNGEE. CDR3 in amino acids: CASSPPGGGETQYF. The CDR3 nucleotides are TGTGCCAGCAGCCCACCGGGAGGGGGGGAGACCCAGTACTTC.

The chain carries TRBV5-1 and TRBJ2-7; TRBD1 matches at 8 bases. Germline lookup yields CDR1 SGHRS and CDR2 YFSETQ. V lost 3 bases and J lost 6; bases outside the gene matches: 8. The CDR3 totals 14 residues. In DNA form, the CDR3 reads TGCGCCAGCAGCTCGTTTGGACAGGGACGCGAGCAGTACTTC. Protein sequence: CASSSFGQGREQYF. The full variable domain, with the rest looked up from reference TRBV5-1 and TRBJ2-7, is KAGVTQTPRYLIKTRGQQVTLSCSPISGHRSVSWYQQTPGQGLQFLFEYFSETQRNKGNFPGRFSGRQFSNSRSEMNVSTLELGDSALYLCASSSFGQGREQYFGPGTRLTVT.

The V call is TRBV29-1, the J call TRBJ2-1, with TRBD2 identical over 7 bases. The germline CDR1 and CDR2 sequences are SQVTM and ANQGSEA. The CDR3 totals 16 residues. The J segment lost 6 bases and the V segment lost 7 bases, leaving 18 bases of the junction unmatched. CDR3 DNA: TGCAGCGGACAGCGTTCCTTGACACTAGCGTCCAATGAGCAGTTCTTC. It translates to CSGQRSLTLASNEQFF.

The chain joins TRBV5-1 to TRBJ2-2, with D possibly being TRBD2 (6 bases). This CDR3 has 18 residues. From germline, CDR1 is SGHRS and CDR2 YFSETQ. Trimming left V 7 bases short and J 5 bases short, with 27 bases between. Written as DNA, the CDR3 is TGCGCCAGCTCCCAGGAGAGGTGGGCTACCCGGGGGACCGGGGAGCTGTTTTTT. Protein sequence: CASSQERWATRGTGELFF.

The chain uses TRBV7-8 and TRBJ1-2; a weak D match, TRBD1 (6 bases). The CDR3 is 14 residues long. CDR1 and CDR2 from the germline V gene are SGHVS and FQNEAQ. V was shortened by 5 bases and J by 6 bases, with 16 bases between the two germline ends. The CDR3 region has the DNA TGTGCCAGCAGCCCGGGAGGGGGAGGGAATGGCTACACCTTC. Its translation is CASSPGGGGNGYTF.

The chain employs TRBV6-5 and TRBJ2-3; 9 bases are shared with TRBD2. This CDR3 is 15 amino acids long. Per germline, CDR1 MNHEY and CDR2 SVGAGI. With 5 bases clipped from V and 3 bases from J, the junction kept 6 bases outside the gene matches. CDR3 nucleotides: TGTGCCAGCAGTGGCCGTGCGGGAGGGACAGATACGCAGTATTTT. Translated: CASSGRAGGTDTQYF.

This clone was counted a single time. V usage is TRBV25-1 and J usage is TRBJ2-1, with 9 bases fitting TRBD2. CDR3 length: 14 amino acids. V gave up 6 bases and J gave up 8 bases; unmatched junction bases: 8. Germline assignment: CDR1 MGHDK and CDR2 SYGVNS. CDR3 sequence: CASSVGGRAYEQFF. In DNA, the CDR3 is TGTGCCAGCAGCGTTGGCGGGAGGGCCTATGAGCAGTTCTTC. The full variable domain, in which reference TRBV25-1 and TRBJ2-1 provide the parts outside the CDR3, is EADIYQTPRYLVIGTGKKITLECSQTMGHDKMYWYQQDPGMELHLIHYSYGVNSTEKGDLSSESTVSRIRTEHFPLTLESARPSHTSQYLCASSVGGRAYEQFFGPGTRLTVL.

The chain couples TRBV19 to TRBJ2-5; a weak D match, TRBD1 (5 bases). The CDR3 consists of 13 residues. Germline values: CDR1 LNHDA, CDR2 SQIVND (reference sequence). The V and J ends lost 7 bases and 1 base respectively, with 10 bases between them. CDR3 protein: CASTGRAQETQYF. CDR3 nucleotides: TGTGCCAGTACAGGCAGGGCCCAAGAGACCCAGTACTTC.

This chain connects TRBV27 to TRBJ2-7; D is unclear. Trimming shortened V by 6 bases and J by 2 bases, and 14 bases separated the two germline ends. This CDR3 has 14 residues. Germline CDR1 MNHEY, CDR2 SMNVEV (reference sequence). The CDR3 DNA is TGTGCCAGCAGCCCTCCGACTCGTACCTACGAGCAGTACTTC. Translation: CASSPPTRTYEQYF.

This chain joins TRBV10-1 and TRBJ2-7; 7 bases fit TRBD2. Germline lookup yields CDR1 WNHNN and CDR2 SYGVQD (reference sequence). The J segment lost 3 bases and the V segment lost 3 bases, leaving 8 bases of the junction unmatched. The CDR3 extends over 15 amino acids. CDR3 protein: CASSENPSGIYEQYF. CDR3 nucleotide sequence: TGCGCCAGCAGTGAAAATCCTAGCGGAATCTACGAGCAGTACTTC.

This clone is a singleton in its sample. The V gene is TRBV6-5, the J gene TRBJ2-7, with TRBD2 as a possible D gene (5 bases). The CDR3 loop spans 13 amino acids. V lost 2 bases and J 2 bases, leaving 7 bases between the germline ends. Per germline, CDR1 MNHEY and CDR2 SVGAGI. CDR3 bases: TGTGCCAGCAGTTACAACGGGGCCTACGAGCAGTACTTC. It yields the protein CASSYNGAYEQYF.

V and J are TRBV27 and TRBJ2-7; a possible D gene is TRBD2 (6 bases). With 2 bases removed from V and 2 bases from J, the gap between germline ends came to 19 bases. This CDR3 has 17 residues. Germline V gene lookup returns CDR1 MNHEY and CDR2 SMNVEV (reference sequence). The CDR3 DNA sequence: TGTGCCAGCAGTTTAATGGGTAGGAGGGAAAAGACCTACGAGCAGTACTTC. Translated: CASSLMGRREKTYEQYF.

V usage is TRBV7-2 and J usage is TRBJ2-1; 8 nucleotides match TRBD2. The CDR3 runs to 16 residues. V lost 1 base to trimming and J lost 5 bases; unmatched junction nucleotides: 7. The germline V gene has CDR1 SGHTA and CDR2 FQGNSA. The CDR3 DNA is TGTGCCAGCAGCTTAGATTGGAGCGGGAGCCACAATGAGCAGTTCTTC. Translation gives CASSLDWSGSHNEQFF.

The rearrangement uses TRBV6-6 and TRBJ1-3; D is perhaps TRBD1 (5 bases). CDR1 is MNHNY and CDR2 is SVGAGI in the germline V gene (reference sequence). Trimming pared 7 bases from V and 3 bases from J, leaving 16 bases between. The CDR3 covers 15 residues. CDR3 DNA sequence: TGTGCCAGCACCCCAGGGAATAGTCGTGGAAACACCATATATTTT. The encoded protein is CASTPGNSRGNTIYF.

The V call is TRBV21-1, the J call TRBJ2-7; the D call of TRBD1 is as the table states it, not checked on the DNA. TRBV21-1 is a documented pseudogene. The CDR3 runs to 15 residues. This CDR3 is CASSPEQGRSYEQYF. CDR3 bases: TGTGCCAGCAGCCCCGAACAGGGTAGATCCTACGAGCAGTACTTC.

This sequence joins TRBV4-1 and TRBJ1-1, with a tentative D call TRBD1 (6 bases). The germline V gene encodes CDR1 MGHRA and CDR2 YSYEKL. The germline V and J ends were trimmed by 1 base and 1 base, with 10 bases remaining between them. This CDR3 is 15 amino acids long. CDR3 loop: CASSQVQGSNTEAFF. CDR3 DNA sequence: TGCGCCAGCAGCCAAGTTCAGGGGTCGAACACTGAAGCTTTCTTT.

This chain joins TRBV2 and TRBJ2-5; 9 bases match TRBD2. CDR3 size: 17 residues. Losses at the gene ends were 1 base for V and 4 bases for J; bases not matched to a gene: 10. Germline V CDR1 and CDR2: SNHLY, FYNNEI. The CDR3 sequence: CASSEVYGGRVRETQYF. The CDR3 DNA is TGTGCCAGCAGTGAAGTCTACGGCGGGAGGGTGAGAGAGACCCAGTACTTC. Full variable domain (remainder filled in from reference TRBV2 and TRBJ2-5): EPEVTQTPSHQVTQMGQEVILRCVPISNHLYFYWYRQILGQKVEFLVSFYNNEISEKSEIFDDQFSVERPDGSNFTLKIRSTKLEDSAMYFCASSEVYGGRVRETQYFGPGTRLLVL.

The V gene is TRBV14, the J gene TRBJ2-1; a weak D match, TRBD2 (6 bases). With 0 bases removed from V and 0 bases from J, the gap between germline ends came to 15 bases. The CDR3 has 18 amino acids. Germline-derived CDR1 and CDR2 are SGHDN and FVKESK. The CDR3 is CASSQDLGGPSSYNEQFF. CDR3 in DNA: TGTGCCAGCAGCCAAGATCTCGGGGGTCCGAGCTCCTACAATGAGCAGTTCTTC. Filled out from reference TRBV14 and TRBJ2-1, the complete variable domain reads EAGVTQFPSHSVIEKGQTVTLRCDPISGHDNLYWYRRVMGKEIKFLLHFVKESKQDESGMPNNRFLAERTGGTYSTLKVQPAELEDSGVYFCASSQDLGGPSSYNEQFFGPGTRLTVL.

The chain has TRBV6-5 and TRBJ1-1, with D unresolved. Per the germline V gene, CDR1 is MNHEY and CDR2 is SVGAGI. The CDR3 loop spans 13 amino acids. Between the trimmed V and J ends, which lost 3 bases and 4 bases, there was a span of 9 bases. CDR3: CASSYLGLTEAFF. CDR3 sequence (DNA): TGTGCCAGCAGTTATCTCGGACTCACTGAAGCTTTCTTT.

V gene TRBV19 combines with J gene TRBJ2-1; TRBD1 matches at 7 bases. This CDR3 spans 12 amino acids. V was pared by 5 bases and J by 10 bases, with 5 bases of the junction left unmatched. Germline V gene sequence: CDR1 LNHDA, CDR2 SQIVND (reference sequence). DNA for the CDR3: TGTGCCAGTAGTTTGACAGGGTGGGAGCAGTTCTTC. This codes for CASSLTGWEQFF.

The rearrangement uses TRBV27 and TRBJ1-1, with a possible D match to TRBD1 (6 bases). Germline CDR1 MNHEY, CDR2 SMNVEV (reference sequence). The CDR3 has 15 amino acids. The germline V and J ends were trimmed by 2 bases and 4 bases, with 14 bases remaining between them. This CDR3 is CASSLATGLTTEAFF. CDR3 in DNA: TGTGCCAGCAGTTTAGCTACAGGGCTTACCACTGAAGCTTTCTTT.